Included here is one TCR beta chain sequence, with context. Its antigen is still unknown. The sample belongs to a study of T cells expressing NK-cell markers. Study as a whole: Sorted T-cell subsets CD3+CD56+NKG2C+, CD3+CD56+NKG2C- and CD3+CD56-NKG2C+ were TCR beta-sequenced. General study points: The HCMV specificity of the expanded NKG2C+ T cell clones stayed unresolved.

TCRdb re-called the 5' RACE reads; every CDR3 protein appears as one record, without DNA. The sample table includes 500,000 to 700,000 distinct CDR3 sequences. The V gene's germline CDR1 is DFQATT and CDR2 SNEGSKA (reference sequence). The CDR3 is 14 amino acids. What was sequenced was blood T cells: a sorted CD56 or NKG2C T cell subset, CD4+ or CD8+ T cells, or bulk PBMC T cells (not recorded which). The TCR was taken from a man between 18 and 29 years old in good health. V and J are TRBV20-1 and TRBJ1-1; as DNA is missing, the TRBD1 call by TCRdb cannot be tested. CDR3 loop: CSASIQGIVTEAFF.